This entry lists 15 T cell receptor beta chains sequenced from one sample in a study of blood T cell repertoires in COVID-19. Here immunoSEQ multiplex PCR was the method, and the copy in TCRdb shows in-frame clones only, minus some. The sample records over 300,000 clones, 70% to 90% being singletons. Sequenced sample: peripheral blood. The receptors were sampled from a human donor in a cohort sampled during active COVID-19.

This clone was detected only a few times. V gene TRBV5-4 combines with J gene TRBJ1-2; possible D gene TRBD1, 5 bases. V was trimmed by 0 bases and J by 6 bases, leaving 15 bases between them. The V gene's germline CDR1 is SGHNT and CDR2 YYREEE (reference sequence). The CDR3 sequence is 15 residues long. In DNA, the CDR3 is TGTGCCAGCAGCTTGGCCGGGCGGGGCGGAAATGGCTACACCTTC. It translates to CASSLAGRGGNGYTF.

The sample holds a few counts of this clone. The chain combines TRBV7-2 with TRBJ1-3; tentatively, D is TRBD1 (5 bases). The germline CDR1 and CDR2 sequences are SGHTA and FQGNSA. V lost 0 bases, J lost 4 bases, and 10 bases lay in between. The CDR3 runs to 15 residues. The CDR3 reads CASSLAQGVGNTIYF. The DNA of the CDR3 is TGTGCCAGCAGCTTAGCGCAAGGGGTCGGAAACACCATATATTTT.

The rearrangement links TRBV7-8 to TRBJ1-5; 7 bases are a match to TRBD1. V dropped 1 base and J dropped 5; count of bases not matched to a gene: 5. Looked up from germline, CDR1 is SGHVS and CDR2 is FQNEAQ. The CDR3 is 15 residues long. The CDR3, as DNA: TGTGCCAGCAGCTTAGAGGACAGGCTTGATCAGCCCCAGCATTTT. Its translation: CASSLEDRLDQPQHF.

The chain employs TRBV7-9 and TRBJ2-3; D possibly corresponds to TRBD2 (7 bases). V was trimmed by 1 base and J by 7 bases, leaving 12 bases between them. The CDR3 loop spans 14 amino acids. Per germline, CDR1 SEHNR and CDR2 FQNEAQ (reference sequence). The CDR3 here is CASSLGPGGYTQYF. CDR3 in DNA: TGTGCCAGCAGCTTAGGTCCGGGGGGCTATACGCAGTATTTT. The full variable domain, its missing parts supplied by reference TRBV7-9 and TRBJ2-3, is DTGVSQNPRHKITKRGQNVTFRCDPISEHNRLYWYRQTLGQGPEFLTYFQNEAQLEKSRLLSDRFSAERPKGSFSTLEIQRTEQGDSAMYLCASSLGPGGYTQYFGPGTRLTVL.

V gene TRBV18 combines with J gene TRBJ1-3; D gene unclear. This CDR3 has 12 amino acids. CDR1 is KGHSH and CDR2 is LQKENI in the germline V gene. V was shortened by 3 bases and J by 8 bases, with 8 bases between the two germline ends. The CDR3 region is CASSPDIDTIYF. CDR3 coding DNA: TGTGCCAGCTCACCCGACATTGACACCATATATTTT. Looking up the rest from reference TRBV18 and TRBJ1-3 gives the full variable domain: NAGVMQNPRHLVRRRGQEARLRCSPMKGHSHVYWYRQLPEEGLKFMVYLQKENIIDESGMPKERFSAEFPKEGPSILRIQQVVRGDSAAYFCASSPDIDTIYFGEGSWLTVV.

The chain couples TRBV24-1 to TRBJ2-7; possibly TRBD1 for D (6 bases). This CDR3 has 14 amino acids. Germline V gene data show CDR1 as KGHDR and CDR2 as SFDVKD. Deletions cut 3 bases from V and 2 bases from J, with 10 bases between. Written as DNA, the CDR3 is TGTGCCACCAGTGATACACAGGGCCCCTACGAGCAGTACTTC. Translated: CATSDTQGPYEQYF.

The DNA for the CDR3 is TGTGCCAGCAGCTTTGGGACAGGGGTCGAAAAACTGTTTTTT. Protein: CASSFGTGVEKLFF. The chain combines TRBV5-6 with TRBJ1-4, with TRBD1 identical over 10 bases. V lost 2 bases and J lost 8; bases outside the gene matches: 3. This CDR3 is built from 14 residues. CDR1 and CDR2 from the germline V gene are SGHDT and YYEEEE.

A few counts support this clone. The chain joins TRBV7-9 to TRBJ2-7; the match to TRBD1 covers 8 bases. Per the germline V gene, CDR1 is SEHNR and CDR2 is FQNEAQ (reference sequence). This CDR3 comprises 14 residues. V shed 1 base and J 6 bases; nucleotides not matched to a gene: 5. CDR3: CASSLDRGTAEQYF. The DNA for the CDR3 is TGTGCCAGCAGCTTAGACAGGGGGACTGCCGAGCAGTACTTC.

This sequence joins TRBV19 and TRBJ1-1, with D possibly matching TRBD1 (6 bases). From germline, CDR1 is LNHDA and CDR2 SQIVND (reference sequence). V was clipped by 0 bases and J by 5 bases, with 7 bases between them. This CDR3 is 13 amino acids long. The CDR3 nucleotides are TGTGCCAGTAGTATAGAGGGACATACTGAAGCTTTCTTT. It codes for CASSIEGHTEAFF. The full variable domain, rest sourced from reference TRBV19 and TRBJ1-1, is DGGITQSPKYLFRKEGQNVTLSCEQNLNHDAMYWYRQDPGQGLRLIYYSQIVNDFQKGDIAEGYSVSREKKESFPLTVTSAQKNPTAFYLCASSIEGHTEAFFGQGTRLTVV.

V is TRBV3-1 (or the pseudogene TRBV3-2) and J is TRBJ2-7, with a possible D match to TRBD1 (5 bases). Trimming took 0 bases from V and 0 from J, leaving 6 bases between them. The CDR3 totals 14 residues. Germline V gene sequence: CDR1 LGHDT, CDR2 YNNKEL (reference sequence). DNA of the CDR3: TGTGCCAGCAGCCAAGAGGACAACTCCTACGAGCAGTACTTC. The encoded protein is CASSQEDNSYEQYF.

V is TRBV2 and J is TRBJ1-5; D is unresolved. Germline V lookup: CDR1 SNHLY, CDR2 FYNNEI. Trimming took off 1 base at V and 2 bases at J, with 6 bases between the two ends. This CDR3 spans 14 amino acids. CDR3 loop: CASSEESGNQPQHF. CDR3 sequence (DNA): TGTGCCAGCAGTGAAGAGTCGGGCAATCAGCCCCAGCATTTT.

Here the CDR3 DNA reads TGTGCCAGCAGTACGGACAGGAACACTGAAGCTTTCTTT. Translated, it gives CASSTDRNTEAFF. The genes are TRBV27 and TRBJ1-1; a weak D match, TRBD1 (6 bases). CDR1 and CDR2 from the germline V gene are MNHEY and SMNVEV (reference sequence). The CDR3 is made up of 13 amino acids. V was pared by 5 bases and J by 1 base, with 8 bases between.

This chain connects TRBV6-4 to TRBJ2-2; D possibly corresponds to TRBD1 (5 bases). This CDR3 has 18 amino acids. Per germline, CDR1 MRHNA and CDR2 SNTAGT. V lost 3 bases, J lost 4 bases, and 21 bases lay in between. Here the CDR3 reads CASSDFGGQGGSTGELFF. The CDR3 DNA reads as TGTGCCAGCAGTGATTTCGGTGGCCAGGGCGGTAGCACCGGGGAGCTGTTTTTT.

The chain recombines TRBV27 with TRBJ1-3, with D unclear. The length of the CDR3 is 14 residues. With 4 bases removed from V and 7 bases from J, the gap between germline ends came to 14 bases. Germline V gives CDR1 MNHEY, CDR2 SMNVEV (reference sequence). The CDR3 region has the DNA TGTGCCAGCAGTTCTCTAGGAACCGGGAACACCATATATTTT. This sequence encodes CASSSLGTGNTIYF.

This chain joins TRBV5-6 and TRBJ1-3; D is possibly TRBD1 (5 bases). Germline values: CDR1 SGHDT, CDR2 YYEEEE. V lost 1 base and J 0 bases, leaving 8 bases between the germline ends. The CDR3 has 15 residues. The CDR3 bases are TGTGCCAGCAGCTTGACAGGTTACTCTGGAAACACCATATATTTT. It codes for CASSLTGYSGNTIYF.